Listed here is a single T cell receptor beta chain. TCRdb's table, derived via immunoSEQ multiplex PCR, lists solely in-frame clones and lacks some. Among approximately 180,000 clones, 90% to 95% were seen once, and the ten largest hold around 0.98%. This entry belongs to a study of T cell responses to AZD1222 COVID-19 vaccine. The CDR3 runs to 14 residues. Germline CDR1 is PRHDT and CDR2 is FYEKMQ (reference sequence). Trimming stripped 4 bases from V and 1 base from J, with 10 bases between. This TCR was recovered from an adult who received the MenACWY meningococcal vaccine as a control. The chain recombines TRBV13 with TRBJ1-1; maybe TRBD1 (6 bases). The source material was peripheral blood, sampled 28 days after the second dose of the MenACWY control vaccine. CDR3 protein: CASSSGTQNTEAFF. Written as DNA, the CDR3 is TGTGCCAGCAGCTCGGGGACACAGAACACTGAAGCTTTCTTT.